The 16 T cell receptor beta chains in this list originate from one sample, sequenced in a study of T cells in Graves' hyperthyroidism and ophthalmopathy. The CDR3 regions of TCR beta were amplified from RNA transcripts. A first-round RT-PCR of the TCR CDR3 used the HTBI primer set. TCRdb processed the multiplex PCR reads anew with MiXCR; each CDR3 protein has one entry. This table has about 740,000 distinct CDR3 sequences, less than 15% appearing once. What was sequenced was blood. The receptors shown here come from a woman younger than 35 with Graves' hyperthyroidism.

This clonotype occurred a few times. CDR3 coding DNA: TGTGCCAGCAGCTTAGTAGCGGCAGGGGGCTATGAAAAACTGTTTTTT. It is translated as CASSLVAAGGYEKLFF. This chain uses TRBV11-3 with TRBJ1-4, with 8 bases matching TRBD1. The trim removed 1 base at V and 6 bases at J, leaving 7 bases unmatched. The CDR3 spans 16 residues. CDR1 is SGHNT, CDR2 YENEEA, per germline.

The V and J genes are TRBV6-5 and TRBJ1-2; no clear D. Germline CDR1 reads MNHEY; CDR2 reads SVGAGI. With 2 bases removed from V and 4 bases from J, the gap between germline ends came to 11 bases. This CDR3 has 14 residues. The CDR3 region is CASSYVSAGYGYTF. CDR3 DNA: TGTGCCAGCAGTTACGTCTCGGCGGGCTATGGCTACACCTTC.

The V gene is TRBV7-8, the J gene TRBJ1-4; 9 bases agree with TRBD1. Germline lookup yields CDR1 SGHVS and CDR2 FQNEAQ. The V segment lost 1 base and the J segment 0 bases; nucleotides outside the gene matches: 6. The CDR3 runs 18 residues. CDR3 in DNA: TGTGCCAGCAGCTTAGGGGGACAGGGAATTTCAACTAATGAAAAACTGTTTTTT. The encoded protein is CASSLGGQGISTNEKLFF.

This clonotype has ten or more counts. The V and J genes are TRBV27 and TRBJ2-7; D possibly uses TRBD1 or TRBD2 (6 bases each). Germline-derived CDR1 and CDR2 are MNHEY and SMNVEV (reference sequence). The V gene lost 6 bases and the J gene lost 1 base, with 16 bases spanning the gap. The CDR3 loop spans 15 amino acids. For the CDR3, the DNA is TGTGCCAGCAGCCTTATCGAGGGGGGTTCCTACGAGCAGTACTTC. Translation: CASSLIEGGSYEQYF.

V is TRBV5-6 and J is TRBJ1-2; TRBD1 is a possible D gene (5 bases). Germline V CDR1 and CDR2: SGHDT, YYEEEE. CDR3 length: 14 residues. V lost 5 bases to trimming and J lost 6 bases, with 17 bases between them. The CDR3 nucleotides are TGTGCCAGCAGAAAACTACAGGTTAATGATGGCTACACCTTC. Translation: CASRKLQVNDGYTF. The full variable domain, in which reference TRBV5-6 and TRBJ1-2 provide the parts outside the CDR3, is DAGVTQSPTHLIKTRGQQVTLRCSPKSGHDTVSWYQQALGQGPQFIFQYYEEEERQRGNFPDRFSGHQFPNYSSELNVNALLLGDSALYLCASRKLQVNDGYTFGSGTRLTVV.

Ten or more counts support this clonotype. This chain links TRBV11-2 with TRBJ2-3; 12 nucleotides match TRBD1. Trimming cost V 1 base and J 6 bases; bases outside gene matches: 5. CDR3 length: 16 amino acids. The germline V gene encodes CDR1 SGHAT and CDR2 FQNNGV. The CDR3 is CASSLGDRGPTDTQYF. The CDR3 nucleotides read TGTGCCAGCAGCTTAGGGGACAGGGGGCCGACTGATACGCAGTATTTT.

There are a few counts of this clonotype. The J gene is TRBJ1-1, the V gene TRBV7-9; D call uncertain. The CDR3 is made up of 16 amino acids. Germline lookup yields CDR1 SEHNR and CDR2 FQNEAQ (reference sequence). V was shortened by 5 bases and J by 1 base, with 17 bases between the two germline ends. For the CDR3, the DNA is TGTGCCAGCAGCCAGTATGGGTCAGGAGCGAACACTGAAGCTTTCTTT. Amino acid sequence: CASSQYGSGANTEAFF.

The chain couples TRBV27 to TRBJ2-1; TRBD1 might be the D (6 bases). The length of the CDR3 is 14 residues. Germline CDR1 reads MNHEY; CDR2 reads SMNVEV (reference sequence). V lost 6 bases and J 4 bases, leaving 13 bases between the germline ends. CDR3 sequence (DNA): TGTGCCAGCAGAGGGGGACAAAGATACAATGAGCAGTTCTTC. This sequence encodes CASRGGQRYNEQFF.

This clonotype showed up many times. This rearrangement joins TRBV5-1 to TRBJ1-1, with D unresolved. This CDR3 is built from 14 residues. The V gene lost 0 bases and the J gene lost 8 bases, with 14 bases spanning the gap. CDR1 is SGHRS, CDR2 YFSETQ, per germline. The CDR3 loop is CASSLGTGNPEAFF. DNA for the CDR3: TGCGCCAGCAGCTTGGGGACCGGGAACCCCGAAGCTTTCTTT.

This clonotype was seen more than once but under ten times. The rearrangement joins TRBV7-9 to TRBJ2-1; TRBD2 is a possible D gene (5 bases). The CDR3 runs 15 residues. Trimming took 5 bases from V and 2 from J, leaving 13 bases between them. The V gene's germline CDR1 is SEHNR and CDR2 FQNEAQ (reference sequence). CDR3 in DNA: TGTGCCAGCAGCGGTCTTGAGGAGGCCTACAATGAGCAGTTCTTC. Its protein product is CASSGLEEAYNEQFF. Complete variable domain (other parts from reference TRBV7-9 and TRBJ2-1): DTGVSQNPRHKITKRGQNVTFRCDPISEHNRLYWYRQTLGQGPEFLTYFQNEAQLEKSRLLSDRFSAERPKGSFSTLEIQRTEQGDSAMYLCASSGLEEAYNEQFFGPGTRLTVL.

Many counts were recorded for this clonotype. V is TRBV7-9 and J is TRBJ1-2; no firm D call. The germline V gene has CDR1 SEHNR and CDR2 FQNEAQ (reference sequence). The CDR3 is 13 amino acids. V gave up 1 base and J gave up 4 bases, with 7 bases separating them. CDR3 amino acids: CASSLGTIYGYTF. The CDR3 DNA is TGTGCCAGCAGCTTAGGGACCATCTATGGCTACACCTTC.

This clonotype has only a few counts. The V gene is TRBV13, the J gene TRBJ2-1; D may be TRBD1 (7 bases). Trimming removed 4 bases from V and 5 bases from J, with 18 bases in between. The CDR3 runs 16 residues. Germline CDR1 reads PRHDT; CDR2 reads FYEKMQ (reference sequence). The DNA of the CDR3 is TGTGCCAGCAGCTCCAACAGGGGCCGGAGGGACAATGAGCAGTTCTTC. Translating gives CASSSNRGRRDNEQFF.

Worth noting for this clonotype: An end of the junction differs from the germline gene, which may be a read error. The chain is built from TRBV28 and TRBJ2-1, with 7 bases identical to TRBD1. The CDR3 sequence is 15 residues long. The germline CDR1 and CDR2 sequences are MDHEN and SYDVKM. The CDR3 spells CASSLLGQLYNGQFF. The CDR3 DNA follows: TGTGCCAGCAGTTTGTTGGGACAGTTGTACAATGGGCAGTTCTTC.

This clonotype was picked up a small number of times. The CDR3 reads CASSEGGNVYEQYF. DNA for the CDR3: TGTGCCAGCTCAGAGGGGGGTAACGTGTACGAGCAGTACTTC. This sequence joins TRBV9 and TRBJ2-7; D is tentatively TRBD1 or TRBD2 (6 bases each). Germline V gene sequence: CDR1 SGDLS, CDR2 YYNGEE. CDR3 length equals 14 residues. V dropped 7 bases and J dropped 4 bases, with 18 bases sitting between them.

This clonotype was found many times. The rearrangement links TRBV11-2 to TRBJ2-3; 8 bases align to TRBD2. The CDR3 is 14 amino acids. V was clipped by 5 bases and J by 3 bases; unmatched bases: 4. CDR1 SGHAT and CDR2 FQNNGV come from the germline V gene. The CDR3 spells CASSQGLATDTQYF. For the CDR3, the DNA is TGTGCCAGCAGCCAAGGACTAGCTACAGATACGCAGTATTTT.

This clonotype came up a few times. V and J are TRBV7-2 and TRBJ2-3; D might be TRBD1 or TRBD2, each matching 6 bases. This CDR3 region has 17 residues. Germline CDR1 SGHTA, CDR2 FQGNSA. Trimming pared 2 bases from V and 1 base from J, leaving 16 bases between. In DNA, the CDR3 is TGTGCCAGCAGCTTAACAGGGCTAGCGCTTGGCACAGATACGCAGTATTTT. Amino acids: CASSLTGLALGTDTQYF.